The text below deals with one T cell receptor (beta chain). The CDR3 is 15 amino acids. Germline CDR1 and CDR2: MNHEY and SMNVEV (reference sequence). Trimming removed 0 bases from V and 6 bases from J, with 15 bases in between. The source of the sample is a study of blood T cell repertoires in COVID-19. Study summary: COVID-19 samples collected from the United States, Italy and Spain covered acute and convalescent phases. The cDNA or gDNA used as material had been derived from T cells, B-cell-depleted T cells, or PBMCs.

The authors' processing: The authors estimated nucleated cell counts from reference gene primer amplification. Data came from immunoSEQ multiplex PCR; TCRdb stores just in-frame clones and leaves some out. Clone size and the V and J calls come from that table; the DNA yielded D and trimming. The sample yields about 260,000 clones, 88% seen once. The genes are TRBV27 and TRBJ2-7, with a tentative D call TRBD2 (6 bases). Sequenced sample: peripheral blood. The origin of this receptor is a man in his sixties who had recovered from COVID-19. In DNA form, the CDR3 reads TGTGCCAGCAGTTTATCTCTGCGGGGTCATCTCGAGCAGTACTTC. This translates into CASSLSLRGHLEQYF.